This is a list of T cell receptor beta chains from one sample in a study of blood T cell repertoires in COVID-19. Libraries were prepared by immunoSEQ multiplex PCR; TCRdb keeps only in-frame clonotypes and omits some of them. Of over 200,000 clones in the sample, about 80% were seen once. The sequenced sample consisted of PBMCs or T cells enriched from blood (not recorded which). Receptors were obtained from a man aged 55 to 69 who had recovered from COVID-19. Each CDR3 is given with its conserved first and last residue. Fields, in order: V gene, J gene, D gene, clone size, CDR3 protein, CDR3 DNA. A D gene is named only where the DNA matches it firmly. Clone size appears in some rows only: once, few, many, or a class for an expanded clone.

TRBV19	TRBJ2-2	.	.	CASSIAFIRGTNTGELFF	TGTGCCAGTAGTATCGCCTTTATTAGGGGGACGAACACCGGGGAGCTGTTTTTT
TRBV3-1/TRBV3-2	TRBJ1-1	.	.	CASSPKPGNTEAFF	TGTGCCAGCAGCCCGAAGCCTGGGAACACTGAAGCTTTCTTT
TRBV7-2	TRBJ1-2	TRBD1	.	CASSLSLGTEYGYTF	TGTGCCAGCAGCTTATCGCTAGGGACAGAGTATGGCTACACCTTC
TRBV21-1	TRBJ2-1	.	.	CASGGLSSYNEQFF	TGTGCCAGCGGGGGCCTTAGCTCCTACAATGAGCAGTTCTTC
TRBV27	TRBJ1-2	TRBD1	few	CASKTGGLDGYTF	TGTGCCAGCAAGACAGGGGGCTTGGATGGCTACACCTTC
TRBV14	TRBJ1-6	.	.	CASSQVDSPNSPLHF	TGTGCCAGCAGCCAAGTAGACAGTCCGAATTCACCCCTCCACTTT
TRBV6-2/TRBV6-3	TRBJ1-5	.	.	CASSRGHDQPQHF	TGTGCCAGCAGTCGGGGACACGATCAGCCCCAGCATTTT
TRBV5-1	TRBJ1-1	.	.	CASSATGKTEAFF	TGCGCCAGCAGCGCTACAGGGAAGACTGAAGCTTTCTTT
TRBV5-6	TRBJ1-6	.	.	CASSLTQVYNSPLHF	TGTGCCAGCAGCTTGACACAGGTCTATAATTCACCCCTCCACTTT
TRBV19	TRBJ1-2	TRBD1	.	CASNEGARSGYTF	TGTGCCAGTAATGAGGGGGCGCGATCTGGCTACACCTTC
TRBV7-9	TRBJ1-5	.	.	CASSQPDQPQHF	TGTGCCAGCAGCCAACCGGATCAGCCCCAGCATTTT
TRBV27	TRBJ2-7	TRBD2	many	CASKTSGGSYPYF	TGTGCCAGTAAAACTAGCGGGGGATCTTATCCGTACTTC
TRBV5-4	TRBJ2-7	.	.	CASSLAVLDEQYF	TGTGCCAGCAGCTTGGCCGTTCTTGACGAGCAGTACTTC
TRBV7-9	TRBJ2-1	TRBD2	.	CASSFLAGGPVGRFF	TGTGCCAGCAGCTTCTTAGCGGGGGGCCCTGTTGGGCGGTTCTTC
TRBV19	TRBJ1-5	TRBD1	.	CASRSGTGGNQPQHF	TGTGCCAGTAGGTCGGGGACAGGGGGAAATCAGCCCCAGCATTTT
TRBV7-3	TRBJ2-7	TRBD1	.	CASSADRGPYEQYF	TGTGCCAGCAGCGCGGACAGGGGGCCCTACGAGCAGTACTTC
TRBV18	TRBJ2-7	TRBD1	few	CASSPSRDRAPYEQYF	TGTGCCAGCTCACCAAGCCGGGACAGGGCTCCCTACGAGCAGTACTTC
TRBV5-5	TRBJ1-3	.	.	CASSLQAGVTGNTIYF	TGTGCCAGCAGCTTGCAAGCAGGGGTAACAGGAAACACCATATATTTT
TRBV9	TRBJ2-1	TRBD2	.	CASSVEAGTSGGPEQFF	TGTGCCAGCAGCGTAGAGGCCGGGACTAGCGGGGGGCCAGAGCAGTTCTTC
TRBV5-1	TRBJ1-3	.	.	CASSQGQGNTIYF	TGCGCCAGCAGCCAGGGACAAGGAAACACCATATATTTT
TRBV19	TRBJ1-4	TRBD1	once	CASSTSPGQGGEKLFF	TGTGCCAGTAGCACCAGCCCGGGACAGGGTGGTGAAAAACTGTTTTTT
TRBV5-8	TRBJ1-1	.	.	CASSSIWRTMNTEAFF	TGTGCCAGCAGCTCGATATGGAGGACGATGAACACTGAAGCTTTCTTT
TRBV7-2	TRBJ1-4	TRBD1	.	CASTPLAGGRTNEKLFF	TGTGCCAGCACCCCGCTGGCAGGGGGCAGGACTAATGAAAAACTGTTTTTT
TRBV12-3/TRBV12-4	TRBJ1-1	TRBD1	.	CASRTTGGEAFF	TGTGCCAGCAGGACAACAGGGGGCGAAGCTTTCTTT
TRBV6-5	TRBJ1-2	TRBD1	.	CASSSDRGLGGYTF	TGTGCCAGCAGTAGCGACAGGGGGCTTGGAGGCTACACCTTC
TRBV13	TRBJ2-7	.	once	CASSPSRSSYEQYF	TGTGCCAGCAGCCCGTCTAGGAGCTCCTACGAGCAGTACTTC
TRBV7-9	TRBJ1-1	.	.	CASSLIIGDTEAFF	TGTGCCAGCAGCTTGATTATAGGGGATACTGAAGCTTTCTTT
TRBV6-5	TRBJ1-5	.	.	CASSYGQSQPQHF	TGTGCCAGCAGTTATGGACAGAGTCAGCCCCAGCATTTT
TRBV11-2	TRBJ2-7	.	once	CASSFIQSYEQYF	TGTGCCAGCAGCTTTATACAGAGTTACGAGCAGTACTTC